The clone carrying this T cell receptor beta chain was recorded only once. No antigen is known for it. Running of the v3.0 immunoSEQ assay took place at survey level. TCRdb's table, derived via immunoSEQ multiplex PCR, lists solely in-frame clones and lacks some. The sample lists several thousand clones; around 82% were seen once. The CDR3 is 14 amino acids. The V gene's germline CDR1 is SGHDN and CDR2 FVKESK. The germline V and J ends were trimmed by 1 base and 5 bases, with 8 bases remaining between them. The source of the sample is a study of long-term antiretroviral therapy in people with HIV. Study-wide points: Clones that expanded before ART (that is, prior to treatment) dominated the repertoire at all time points. Comparison with controls showed narrower CDR3 length ranges in HIV repertoires.

The sample was unsorted PBMCs, taken 0.4 years before starting antiretroviral therapy. The chain links TRBV14 to TRBJ2-2; D is unresolved. The receptor's source is a man aged 30 to 45 with HIV. Here the CDR3 reads CASSQVLGTGELFF. The DNA for the CDR3 is TGTGCCAGCAGCCAAGTTCTGGGGACCGGGGAGCTGTTTTTT. The whole variable domain, filled in from reference TRBV14 and TRBJ2-2, reads EAGVTQFPSHSVIEKGQTVTLRCDPISGHDNLYWYRRVMGKEIKFLLHFVKESKQDESGMPNNRFLAERTGGTYSTLKVQPAELEDSGVYFCASSQVLGTGELFFGEGSRLTVL.